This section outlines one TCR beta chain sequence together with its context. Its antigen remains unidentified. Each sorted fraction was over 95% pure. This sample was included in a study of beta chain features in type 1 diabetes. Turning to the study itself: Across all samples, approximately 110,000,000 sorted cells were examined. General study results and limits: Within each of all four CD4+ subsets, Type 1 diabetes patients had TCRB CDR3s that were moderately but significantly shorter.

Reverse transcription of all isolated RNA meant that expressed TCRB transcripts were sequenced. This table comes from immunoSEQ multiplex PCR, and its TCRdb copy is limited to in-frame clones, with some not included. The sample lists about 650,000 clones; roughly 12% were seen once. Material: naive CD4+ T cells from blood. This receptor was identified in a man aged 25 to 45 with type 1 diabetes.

The DNA of the CDR3 is TGTGCCAGCAGTGAAGGACAGGGGTTGTTCCAGCATTTT. Protein: CASSEGQGLFQHF. The chain carries TRBV2 and TRBJ1-5; 8 bases are a match to TRBD1. V lost 1 base and J lost 12; bases outside the gene matches: 5. The V gene's germline CDR1 is SNHLY and CDR2 FYNNEI. The CDR3 contains 13 residues.